Presented here are 8 T cell receptor beta chains from one specimen sequenced in a study of blood T cell repertoires in COVID-19. Data came from immunoSEQ multiplex PCR; TCRdb stores just in-frame clones and leaves some out. The sample has about 290,000 clones; about nine tenths are singletons. Input material: PBMCs or T cells enriched from blood (not recorded which). The receptors here all came from a woman between 40 and 50 years old who had recovered from COVID-19.

The J gene is TRBJ1-2, the V gene TRBV5-4; D might be TRBD1 (5 bases). Trimming cost V 3 bases and J 8 bases, with 20 bases left between them. This CDR3 contains 15 residues. Germline values: CDR1 SGHNT, CDR2 YYREEE (reference sequence). DNA of the CDR3: TGTGCCAGCAGCTGGGAAGGGGTATATCGTCAAGGCTACACCTTC. It yields the protein CASSWEGVYRQGYTF.

The chain employs TRBV24-1 and TRBJ2-5; TRBD2 matches 11 bases. The CDR3 consists of 15 residues. CDR1 is KGHDR, CDR2 SFDVKD, per germline. J was trimmed by 7 bases and V by 7 bases; bases with no gene match: 10. In DNA, the CDR3 is TGTGCCACCAGCAATAGCGGGAGGGCCGGGGGGACCCAGTACTTC. Residues: CATSNSGRAGGTQYF.

This clone showed up just once. The V gene is TRBV6-5, the J gene TRBJ2-1, with 8 bases aligning to TRBD2. The CDR3 runs to 14 residues. Unmatched junction bases numbered 6, after V lost 5 bases and J lost 6 bases. The germline V gene has CDR1 MNHEY and CDR2 SVGAGI. CDR3 amino acids: CASSRIAGSNEQFF. CDR3 sequence (DNA): TGTGCCAGCAGTAGAATAGCGGGAAGCAATGAGCAGTTCTTC.

The genes are TRBV11-2 and TRBJ2-6; D remains ambiguous. The germline V gene encodes CDR1 SGHAT and CDR2 FQNNGV. Trimming shortened V by 3 bases and J by 0 bases, and 6 bases separated the two germline ends. The CDR3 is made up of 15 amino acids. For the CDR3, the DNA is TGTGCCAGCAGCTTCGGTCGCTCTGGGGCCAACGTCCTGACTTTC. Residues: CASSFGRSGANVLTF.

The chain is built from TRBV15 and TRBJ1-3; a weak D match, TRBD1 (5 bases). The germline gives CDR1 LNHNV, CDR2 YYDKDF (reference sequence). V lost 6 bases, J lost 0 bases, and 18 bases lay in between. The CDR3 has 17 residues. The CDR3 bases are TGTGCCACCAGTTATGGACGACAGTTAAGCTCTGGAAACACCATATATTTT. Amino acid sequence: CATSYGRQLSSGNTIYF. The variable domain in full, with the rest retrieved from reference TRBV15 and TRBJ1-3, is DAMVIQNPRYQVTQFGKPVTLSCSQTLNHNVMYWYQQKSSQAPKLLFHYYDKDFNNEADTPDNFQSRRPNTSFCFLDIRSPGLGDTAMYLCATSYGRQLSSGNTIYFGEGSWLTVV.

The rearrangement uses TRBV7-8 and TRBJ1-5, with D uncertain. Deletions cut 3 bases from V and 0 bases from J, with 6 bases between. The CDR3 has 14 amino acids. Per germline, CDR1 SGHVS and CDR2 FQNEAQ. This chain's CDR3 is CASSFDYSNQPQHF. CDR3 bases: TGTGCCAGCAGCTTCGACTATAGCAATCAGCCCCAGCATTTT. Based on the CDR3 plus reference TRBV7-8 and TRBJ1-5, the full variable domain is GAGVSQSPRYKVAKRGQDVALRCDPISGHVSLFWYQQALGQGPEFLTYFQNEAQLDKSGLPSDRFFAERPEGSVSTLKIQRTQQEDSAVYLCASSFDYSNQPQHFGDGTRLSIL.

The J gene is TRBJ1-2, the V gene TRBV9; D might be TRBD1 (6 bases). V was shortened by 0 bases and J by 5 bases, with 14 bases between the two germline ends. This CDR3 has 15 residues. Germline V CDR1 and CDR2: SGDLS, YYNGEE. CDR3 DNA sequence: TGTGCCAGCAGCGTAGATCAGGGGATTTTATATGGCTACACCTTC. Translated, it gives CASSVDQGILYGYTF.

In this sample, this clone turned up once. The gene calls are TRBV5-1 and TRBJ2-7; D is possibly TRBD1 (5 bases). CDR3 length: 14 residues. Germline V gene data show CDR1 as SGHRS and CDR2 as YFSETQ. V lost 2 bases to trimming and J lost 0 bases, with 9 bases between them. The CDR3 region has the DNA TGCGCCAGCAGCTTTGACAGAAGCTCCTACGAGCAGTACTTC. This encodes CASSFDRSSYEQYF.